The following is a TCR beta chain sequence with its context. The table lists this clone with a count of one. The clone's antigen remains unknown. No much larger clone exists at a distance of one base, and base qualities are not known. Each collaborating institution followed its own protocols to collect whole blood in K2EDTA tubes. For TCRbeta analysis, collaborators shipped samples in one of three forms: frozen whole blood, isolated PBMCs, or DNA extracted from either of those sample types. The germline V gene supplies CDR1 SQVTM and CDR2 ANQGSEA. The cysteine opens and the phenylalanine closes a CDR3 of 12 amino acids. Of the read, only the CDR3 DNA is kept; its 36 bases are in frame from base 1. Trimming leaves V shorter by 6 bases and J shorter by 13 bases, with the junction holding 12 bases beyond the gene matches. TCRbeta CDR3 regions were amplified from genomic DNA using the immunoSEQ Assay, a bias-controlled multiplex PCR. From the authors' description of their analysis: Within the assay, amplification of reference gene primers was used to estimate how many nucleated cells each sample contained. To quantify the absolute abundance of each unique TCRbeta CDR3 rearrangement, sequence reads were collapsed and filtered. Productive Simpson clonality was computed per sample as the square root of Simpson's diversity index over productive rearrangements. TCRdb took over this immuneACCESS table, retaining in-frame rearrangements with V and J assigned. Such tables are incomplete; in checked studies, under half of the missing clones stem from an unresolved V gene, and the remainder is unexplained. The V and J calls and clone size are taken from that table; D and trimming were inferred from the DNA. The sample data list tens of thousands of clones, and approximately 83% of these were observed just once. 13% to 15% of the sample lies in the top ten.

The data stem from a study of blood T cell repertoires in COVID-19 (dated by TCRdb to between 2020 and 2021). Regarding the research as a whole: Samples from collaborators originated in the United States, Italy and Spain and spanned both the acute and convalescent phases of COVID-19. The prospective study material was composed of cDNA or gDNA derived from T cells, B-cell-depleted T cells, or PBMCs. Deeply sampled blood TCRbeta repertoires from subjects exposed to, actively infected with, or recovered from COVID-19 were included in the dataset. The repertoires were released in a freely available public database intended as a resource for research on the immune response to SARS-CoV-2. Samples came from the ongoing ImmuneRACE study (first 160 participants) plus 1,254 subjects from 6 global collaborators. A de-identified subject ID, COVID-19 status, age in years and sex were almost always included in the sample metadata. Where available, HLA class I and class II types were taken from metadata supplied by the sample provider and were not determined by assay-based typing.

The full study reports these points: How much clinical and demographic metadata was included differed by source and by participant, and the metadata was provided uncurated.

Material: peripheral blood. This sequence uses TRBV29-1 and TRBJ2-1, with 7 bases in between that match TRBD1. This clonotype was obtained from a human donor in a cohort sampled during active COVID-19. The nucleotide sequence reads as follows: TGCAGCGTAGTCGTAACAGGGGAAGTACAGTTCTTC. Protein translation: CSVVVTGEVQFF.